This is a list of T cell receptor beta chains from one sample in a study of T-cell reconstitution after alpha-beta-depleted transplantation in children. TCRdb independently ran MiXCR on the PCR reads; one entry per CDR3 protein. Here the sample spans about 340,000 distinct CDR3 sequences, roughly 14% being singletons. The sample in question was PBMCs, obtained from the stem cell graft. Receptors originate from a human donor who donated a stem cell graft to a child with Fanconi anemia. The CDR3 runs from the conserved cysteine through the conserved F or W. Fields, in order: V gene, J gene, D gene, clone size, CDR3 DNA, CDR3 protein. D genes are given only for firm matches. Clone size appears in some rows only: once, few, many, or a class for an expanded clone.

V gene: TRBV4-2; J gene: TRBJ1-1; D gene: .; clone size: .; CDR3 DNA: TGTGCCAGCAGCCAAGATCTTGAGGCGGGCACTGAAGCTTTCTTT; CDR3 protein: CASSQDLEAGTEAFF
V gene: TRBV7-2; J gene: TRBJ2-3; D gene: TRBD2; clone size: many; CDR3 DNA: TGTGCCAGCAGCTCTACGCGGGGGGGCCAAGATACGCAGTATTTT; CDR3 protein: CASSSTRGGQDTQYF
V gene: TRBV12-3/TRBV12-4; J gene: TRBJ1-5; D gene: .; clone size: .; CDR3 DNA: TGTGCCAGCAGTGGGCAGGGGAGGATGGCCAATCAGCCCCAGCATTTT; CDR3 protein: CASSGQGRMANQPQHF
V gene: TRBV5-5; J gene: TRBJ2-2; D gene: .; clone size: few; CDR3 DNA: TGTGCCAGCAGCTTGCGCATAGAAACCGGGGAGCTGTTTTTT; CDR3 protein: CASSLRIETGELFF
V gene: TRBV13; J gene: TRBJ2-1; D gene: TRBD2; clone size: many; CDR3 DNA: TGTGCCAGCAGCTCTGGTTTAGCGGGGGAGGTGTTCTTC; CDR3 protein: CASSSGLAGEVFF
V gene: TRBV29-1; J gene: TRBJ2-5; D gene: .; clone size: few; CDR3 DNA: TGCAGCGTTGGTCCCAGCCAAGAGACCCAGTACTTC; CDR3 protein: CSVGPSQETQYF
V gene: TRBV7-2; J gene: TRBJ2-5; D gene: .; clone size: few; CDR3 DNA: TGTGCCAGCAGCTTAGAAGTAGGAAAGACCCAGTACTTC; CDR3 protein: CASSLEVGKTQYF
V gene: TRBV28; J gene: TRBJ1-2; D gene: TRBD1; clone size: .; CDR3 DNA: TGTGCCAGCAGCCCGACAGGGATCTATGGCTACACCTTC; CDR3 protein: CASSPTGIYGYTF
V gene: TRBV5-1; J gene: TRBJ2-2; D gene: .; clone size: many; CDR3 DNA: TGCGCCAGCAGCTTGGCTCGGACGGACACCGGGGAGCTGTTTTTT; CDR3 protein: CASSLARTDTGELFF
V gene: TRBV20-1; J gene: TRBJ2-3; D gene: TRBD2; clone size: .; CDR3 DNA: TGCAGTGCTAGAGATCCAGCGGGGGGGGCGATAGATACGCAGTATTTT; CDR3 protein: CSARDPAGGAIDTQYF
V gene: TRBV18; J gene: TRBJ1-3; D gene: .; clone size: .; CDR3 DNA: TGTGCCAGCTCACCCCCCGGGATCTCCCATGGAAACACCATATATTTT; CDR3 protein: CASSPPGISHGNTIYF
V gene: TRBV5-1; J gene: TRBJ1-3; D gene: TRBD1; clone size: few; CDR3 DNA: TGCGCCAGCAGCCCAGGGGGCGCTGAGGGAAACACCATATATTTT; CDR3 protein: CASSPGGAEGNTIYF
V gene: TRBV7-9; J gene: TRBJ2-5; D gene: .; clone size: many; CDR3 DNA: TGTGCCAGCAGCCCGACAGGACAAGAGACCCAGTACTTC; CDR3 protein: CASSPTGQETQYF
V gene: TRBV29-1; J gene: TRBJ2-1; D gene: .; clone size: many; CDR3 DNA: TGCAGCGTTGGGAACTCCGATGAGCAGTTCTTC; CDR3 protein: CSVGNSDEQFF
V gene: TRBV12-3/TRBV12-4; J gene: TRBJ1-2; D gene: .; clone size: .; CDR3 DNA: TGTGCCAGCAGTTTAGGGGGGTTAATCTATGGCTACACCTTC; CDR3 protein: CASSLGGLIYGYTF
V gene: TRBV9; J gene: TRBJ2-2; D gene: .; clone size: few; CDR3 DNA: TGTGCCAGCAGCGTAGTACAGGCCACCACCGGGGAGCTGTTTTTT; CDR3 protein: CASSVVQATTGELFF
V gene: TRBV6-1; J gene: TRBJ2-7; D gene: .; clone size: few; CDR3 DNA: TGTGCCAGCAGACCCGGACGGATCTACGAGCAGTACTTC; CDR3 protein: CASRPGRIYEQYF
V gene: TRBV29-1; J gene: TRBJ1-2; D gene: TRBD1; clone size: few; CDR3 DNA: TGCAGCGTTGAAGATCGTCGGACAGGGAGAGGCTATGGCTACACCTTC; CDR3 protein: CSVEDRRTGRGYGYTF
V gene: TRBV10-3; J gene: TRBJ1-2; D gene: TRBD1; clone size: few; CDR3 DNA: TGTGCCATCAGTGCGGAGGGACAGGGTATCGATGGCTACACCTTC; CDR3 protein: CAISAEGQGIDGYTF
V gene: TRBV6-6; J gene: TRBJ1-1; D gene: .; clone size: few; CDR3 DNA: TGTGCCAGCTTGTTGGTTCGCGGTACTGAAGCTTTCTTT; CDR3 protein: CASLLVRGTEAFF
V gene: TRBV20-1; J gene: TRBJ1-2; D gene: .; clone size: .; CDR3 DNA: TGCAGTGCTAGACCCTTAGACAGGAGTGGCGGCTACACCTTC; CDR3 protein: CSARPLDRSGGYTF
V gene: TRBV20-1; J gene: TRBJ2-3; D gene: TRBD2; clone size: many; CDR3 DNA: TGCAGTGCTAGAGATGGGGCTAGCGGGGCCCTAGGGGATACGCAGTATTTT; CDR3 protein: CSARDGASGALGDTQYF
V gene: TRBV5-1; J gene: TRBJ2-1; D gene: .; clone size: few; CDR3 DNA: TGCGCCAGCAGCTTGGAAGGGGTATCCTACAATGAGCAGTTCTTC; CDR3 protein: CASSLEGVSYNEQFF
V gene: TRBV5-1; J gene: TRBJ2-5; D gene: TRBD1; clone size: .; CDR3 DNA: TGCGCCAGCAGCATCGGACAGGCCCTGATCCAAGAGACCCAGTACTTC; CDR3 protein: CASSIGQALIQETQYF
V gene: TRBV5-1; J gene: TRBJ2-5; D gene: TRBD2; clone size: many; CDR3 DNA: TGCGCCAGCAGCTCCCTTAGTTCGGGGGGAGGAGAGACCCAGTACTTC; CDR3 protein: CASSSLSSGGGETQYF
V gene: TRBV12-3/TRBV12-4; J gene: TRBJ2-1; D gene: .; clone size: .; CDR3 DNA: TGTGCCAGCGGACGGGCTCCGACTGGCAATGAGCAGTTCTTC; CDR3 protein: CASGRAPTGNEQFF
V gene: TRBV20-1; J gene: TRBJ2-3; D gene: .; clone size: few; CDR3 DNA: TGCAGTGCGCGGACCGGGCTGGGCGCAGATACGCAGTATTTT; CDR3 protein: CSARTGLGADTQYF
V gene: TRBV20-1; J gene: TRBJ1-1; D gene: .; clone size: few; CDR3 DNA: TGCAGTGCCCCTCGAAGGGGTAGGAACACTGAAGCTTTCTTT; CDR3 protein: CSAPRRGRNTEAFF
V gene: TRBV7-9; J gene: TRBJ1-1; D gene: .; clone size: many; CDR3 DNA: TGTGCCACCAGAGGACTGAAGAACACTGAAGCTTTCTTT; CDR3 protein: CATRGLKNTEAFF
V gene: TRBV7-9; J gene: TRBJ2-6; D gene: TRBD1; clone size: few; CDR3 DNA: TGTGCCAGCAGCGGGACAGGGGGCTCTGGGGCCAACGTCCTGACTTTC; CDR3 protein: CASSGTGGSGANVLTF
V gene: TRBV5-1; J gene: TRBJ2-1; D gene: .; clone size: .; CDR3 DNA: TGCGCCAGCAGCTTTCCAGGGTCCGATGAGCAGTTCTTC; CDR3 protein: CASSFPGSDEQFF
V gene: TRBV5-1; J gene: TRBJ2-1; D gene: .; clone size: few; CDR3 DNA: TGCGCCAGCAGCCTAGGGAGTCTCGACAATGAGCAGTTCTTC; CDR3 protein: CASSLGSLDNEQFF
V gene: TRBV5-1; J gene: TRBJ2-1; D gene: .; clone size: .; CDR3 DNA: TGCGCCAGCGGCTTGCGGGCCACAGCAAATGAGCAGTTCTTC; CDR3 protein: CASGLRATANEQFF
V gene: TRBV29-1; J gene: TRBJ2-5; D gene: .; clone size: few; CDR3 DNA: TGCAGCGTGGATCCGGACAGCCAAGAGACCCAGTACTTC; CDR3 protein: CSVDPDSQETQYF
V gene: TRBV5-4; J gene: TRBJ2-1; D gene: TRBD2; clone size: .; CDR3 DNA: TGTGCCAGCAGCTTGCTTAGCGGGGGGGGCAATGAGCAGTTCTTC; CDR3 protein: CASSLLSGGGNEQFF
V gene: TRBV5-1; J gene: TRBJ2-3; D gene: .; clone size: many; CDR3 DNA: TGCGCCAGCAGCCCTGACAGGCCCACAGATACGCAGTATTTT; CDR3 protein: CASSPDRPTDTQYF
V gene: TRBV5-1; J gene: TRBJ1-5; D gene: .; clone size: many; CDR3 DNA: TGCGCCAGCAGCTTGGACGGGGATCAGCCCCAGCATTTT; CDR3 protein: CASSLDGDQPQHF
V gene: TRBV7-9; J gene: TRBJ2-1; D gene: .; clone size: many; CDR3 DNA: TGTGCCAGCAGCTTAGCATCAGGGAGCCATGAGCAGTTCTTC; CDR3 protein: CASSLASGSHEQFF
V gene: TRBV10-3; J gene: TRBJ1-1; D gene: .; clone size: .; CDR3 DNA: TGTGCCATCTCGGGGGAGACCATGAACACTGAAGCTTTCTTT; CDR3 protein: CAISGETMNTEAFF
V gene: TRBV25-1; J gene: TRBJ1-1; D gene: .; clone size: .; CDR3 DNA: TGTGCCAGCTCGGGATATTTAGGGGACACTGAAGCTTTCTTT; CDR3 protein: CASSGYLGDTEAFF
V gene: TRBV10-3; J gene: TRBJ2-5; D gene: .; clone size: .; CDR3 DNA: TGTGCCATCAGTGAGTCCCAGGAGGCTGGGGGAGAGACCCAGTACTTC; CDR3 protein: CAISESQEAGGETQYF
V gene: TRBV7-2; J gene: TRBJ1-6; D gene: .; clone size: .; CDR3 DNA: TGTGCCAGCAGCTCCGGGGCAGGGCCGGGATCTTCACCCCTCCACTTT; CDR3 protein: CASSSGAGPGSSPLHF
V gene: TRBV20-1; J gene: TRBJ1-6; D gene: .; clone size: many; CDR3 DNA: TGCAGTGCTAGTCCCACCGGGGCGCATTCACCCCTCCACTTT; CDR3 protein: CSASPTGAHSPLHF
V gene: TRBV5-1; J gene: TRBJ2-1; D gene: TRBD1; clone size: many; CDR3 DNA: TGCGCCAGCAGCTTGACAGGGGCCCATGAGCAGTTCTTC; CDR3 protein: CASSLTGAHEQFF
V gene: TRBV5-1; J gene: TRBJ2-6; D gene: .; clone size: few; CDR3 DNA: TGCGCCAGCAGCCTAAATCCCTCTGGGGCCAACGTCCTGACTTTC; CDR3 protein: CASSLNPSGANVLTF
V gene: TRBV12-3/TRBV12-4; J gene: TRBJ2-3; D gene: .; clone size: few; CDR3 DNA: TGTGCCAGCAGTTTAAGCAGGGATGGCACAGATACGCAGTATTTT; CDR3 protein: CASSLSRDGTDTQYF
V gene: TRBV6-4; J gene: TRBJ1-1; D gene: .; clone size: .; CDR3 DNA: TGTGCCAGCAGTGACATGACGGGTACTGAAGCTTTCTTT; CDR3 protein: CASSDMTGTEAFF
V gene: TRBV5-5; J gene: TRBJ1-2; D gene: .; clone size: .; CDR3 DNA: TGTGCCAGCAGCTCAGCCAGGAGCGCTAACTATGGCTACACCTTC; CDR3 protein: CASSSARSANYGYTF
V gene: TRBV7-7; J gene: TRBJ2-2; D gene: .; clone size: few; CDR3 DNA: TGTGCCAGCAGCCCCGCGGGAAGAGCCGGGGAGCTGTTTTTT; CDR3 protein: CASSPAGRAGELFF
V gene: TRBV11-2; J gene: TRBJ1-1; D gene: .; clone size: .; CDR3 DNA: TGTGCCAGCAGCTGGCGTGGCTGGAACACTGAAGCTTTCTTT; CDR3 protein: CASSWRGWNTEAFF
V gene: TRBV20-1; J gene: TRBJ2-1; D gene: TRBD2; clone size: .; CDR3 DNA: TGCAGTGCTAGCGGGGGGGCTCGGGATGAGCAGTTCTTC; CDR3 protein: CSASGGARDEQFF
V gene: TRBV28; J gene: TRBJ1-2; D gene: TRBD1; clone size: .; CDR3 DNA: TGTGCCAGCAGTCACACAGGGGGCCCTCGCTTCAACTATGGCTACACCTTC; CDR3 protein: CASSHTGGPRFNYGYTF
V gene: TRBV6-5; J gene: TRBJ1-6; D gene: .; clone size: .; CDR3 DNA: TGTGCCAGCAGTTTACTGGGTAGAAATTCACCCCTCCACTTT; CDR3 protein: CASSLLGRNSPLHF
V gene: TRBV6-5; J gene: TRBJ1-6; D gene: TRBD1; clone size: few; CDR3 DNA: TGTGCCAGCAGTTTAATACCGGGACAGGGCGCCTTAGCACCCCTCCACTTT; CDR3 protein: CASSLIPGQGALAPLHF
V gene: TRBV12-3/TRBV12-4; J gene: TRBJ1-2; D gene: .; clone size: few; CDR3 DNA: TGTGCCAGCAGTTTAGCCCAAGGGGCGGTCTATGGCTACACCTTC; CDR3 protein: CASSLAQGAVYGYTF